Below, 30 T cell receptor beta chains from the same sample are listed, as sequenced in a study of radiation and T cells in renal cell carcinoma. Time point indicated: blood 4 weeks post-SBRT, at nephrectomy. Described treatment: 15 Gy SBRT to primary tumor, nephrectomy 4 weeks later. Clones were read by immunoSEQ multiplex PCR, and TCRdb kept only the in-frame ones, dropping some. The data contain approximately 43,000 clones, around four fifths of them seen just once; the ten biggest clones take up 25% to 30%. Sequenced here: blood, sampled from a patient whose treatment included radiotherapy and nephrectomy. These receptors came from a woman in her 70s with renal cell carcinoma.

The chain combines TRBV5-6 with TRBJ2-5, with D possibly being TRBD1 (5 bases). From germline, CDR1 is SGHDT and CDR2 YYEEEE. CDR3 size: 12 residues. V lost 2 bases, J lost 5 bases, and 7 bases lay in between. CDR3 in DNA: TGTGCCAGCAGCTTACCAGGGGAGACCCAGTACTTC. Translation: CASSLPGETQYF.

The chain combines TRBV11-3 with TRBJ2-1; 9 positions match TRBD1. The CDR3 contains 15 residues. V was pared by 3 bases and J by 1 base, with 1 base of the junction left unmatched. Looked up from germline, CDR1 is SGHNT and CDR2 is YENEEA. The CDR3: CASSLGTGSYNEQFF. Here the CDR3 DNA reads TGTGCCAGCAGCTTGGGGACAGGGTCCTACAATGAGCAGTTCTTC. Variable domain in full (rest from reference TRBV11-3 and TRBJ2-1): EAGVVQSPRYKIIEKKQPVAFWCNPISGHNTLYWYLQNLGQGPELLIRYENEEAVDDSQLPKDRFSAERLKGVDSTLKIQPAELGDSAVYLCASSLGTGSYNEQFFGPGTRLTVL.

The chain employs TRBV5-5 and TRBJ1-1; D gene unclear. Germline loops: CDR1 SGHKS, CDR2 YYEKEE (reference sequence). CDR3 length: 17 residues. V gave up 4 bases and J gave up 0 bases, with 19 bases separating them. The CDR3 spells CASSIPIPGRLNTEAFF. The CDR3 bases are TGTGCCAGCAGCATTCCCATCCCGGGCCGTTTGAACACTGAAGCTTTCTTT.

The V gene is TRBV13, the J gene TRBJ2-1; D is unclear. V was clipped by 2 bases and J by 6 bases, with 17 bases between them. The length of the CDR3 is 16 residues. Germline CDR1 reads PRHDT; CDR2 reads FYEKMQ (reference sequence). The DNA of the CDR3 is TGTGCCAGCAGCTTATACCTAGGGCCGTCTCTCAATGAGCAGTTCTTC. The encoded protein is CASSLYLGPSLNEQFF.

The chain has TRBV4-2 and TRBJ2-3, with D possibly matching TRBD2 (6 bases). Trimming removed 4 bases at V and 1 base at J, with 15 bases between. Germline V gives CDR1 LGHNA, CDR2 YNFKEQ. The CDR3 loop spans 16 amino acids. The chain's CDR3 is CASSPGTLSGTDTQYF. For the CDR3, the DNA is TGTGCCAGCAGCCCCGGGACTTTGAGCGGCACAGATACGCAGTATTTT.

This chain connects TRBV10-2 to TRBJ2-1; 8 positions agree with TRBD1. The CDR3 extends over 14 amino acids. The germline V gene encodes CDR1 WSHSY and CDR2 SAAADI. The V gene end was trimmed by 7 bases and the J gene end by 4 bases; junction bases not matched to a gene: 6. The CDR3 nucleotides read TGCGCCAGCATAGCCGGGACAGGTTACAATGAGCAGTTCTTC. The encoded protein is CASIAGTGYNEQFF.

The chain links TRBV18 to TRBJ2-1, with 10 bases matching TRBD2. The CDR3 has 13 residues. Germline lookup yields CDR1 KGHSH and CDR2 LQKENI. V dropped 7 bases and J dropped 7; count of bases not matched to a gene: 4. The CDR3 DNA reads TGTGCCAGCTTCCCTAGCGGGAGTAATGAGCAGTTCTTC. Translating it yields CASFPSGSNEQFF. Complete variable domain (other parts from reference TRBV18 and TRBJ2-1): NAGVMQNPRHLVRRRGQEARLRCSPMKGHSHVYWYRQLPEEGLKFMVYLQKENIIDESGMPKERFSAEFPKEGPSILRIQQVVRGDSAAYFCASFPSGSNEQFFGPGTRLTVL.

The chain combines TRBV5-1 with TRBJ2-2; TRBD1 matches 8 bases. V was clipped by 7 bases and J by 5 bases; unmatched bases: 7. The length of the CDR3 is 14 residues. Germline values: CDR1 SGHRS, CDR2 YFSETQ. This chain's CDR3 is CASSGGAGTGELFF. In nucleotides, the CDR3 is TGCGCCAGCTCAGGGGGCGCGGGAACCGGGGAGCTGTTTTTT.

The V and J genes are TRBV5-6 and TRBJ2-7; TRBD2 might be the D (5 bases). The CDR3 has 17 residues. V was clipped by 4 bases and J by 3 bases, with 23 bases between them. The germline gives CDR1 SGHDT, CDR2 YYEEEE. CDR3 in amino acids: CASSPLRTFQPNYEQYF. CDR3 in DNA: TGTGCCAGCAGCCCGCTTCGGACTTTTCAACCCAACTACGAGCAGTACTTC.

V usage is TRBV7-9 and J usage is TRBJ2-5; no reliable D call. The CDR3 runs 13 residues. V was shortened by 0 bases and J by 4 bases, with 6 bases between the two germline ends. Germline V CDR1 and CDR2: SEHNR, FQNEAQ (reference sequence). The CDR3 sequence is CASSLARGETQYF. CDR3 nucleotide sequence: TGTGCCAGCAGCTTAGCTAGAGGAGAGACCCAGTACTTC.

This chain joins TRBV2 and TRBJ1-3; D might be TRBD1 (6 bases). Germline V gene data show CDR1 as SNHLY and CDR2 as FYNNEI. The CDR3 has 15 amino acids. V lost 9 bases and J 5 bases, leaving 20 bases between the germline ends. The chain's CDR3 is CASSIGQTYRNTIYF. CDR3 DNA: TGTGCCAGTAGCATTGGACAGACGTATAGAAACACCATATATTTT.

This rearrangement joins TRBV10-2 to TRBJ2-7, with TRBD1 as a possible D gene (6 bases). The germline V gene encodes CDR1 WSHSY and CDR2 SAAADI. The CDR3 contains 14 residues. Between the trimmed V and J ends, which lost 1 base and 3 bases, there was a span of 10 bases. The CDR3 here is CASSEWTADYEQYF. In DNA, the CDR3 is TGCGCCAGCAGTGAGTGGACAGCTGACTACGAGCAGTACTTC.

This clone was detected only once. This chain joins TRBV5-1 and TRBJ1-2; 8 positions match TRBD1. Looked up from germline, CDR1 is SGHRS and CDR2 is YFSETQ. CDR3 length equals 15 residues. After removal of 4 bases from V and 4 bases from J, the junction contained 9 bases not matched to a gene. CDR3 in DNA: TGCGCCAGCAGCACTATGACAGGGGCGCTCTATGGCTACACCTTC. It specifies CASSTMTGALYGYTF.

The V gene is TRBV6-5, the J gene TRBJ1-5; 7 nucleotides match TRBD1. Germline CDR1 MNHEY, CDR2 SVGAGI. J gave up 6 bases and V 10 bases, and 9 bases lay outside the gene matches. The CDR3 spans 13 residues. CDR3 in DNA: TGTGCCACCAGGGGGACATCAGGTCAGCCCCAGCATTTT. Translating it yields CATRGTSGQPQHF.

The CDR3 DNA reads as TGTGCCAGTAGTCCGGGGGGCCTCTCCTACAATGAGCAGTTCTTC. It encodes CASSPGGLSYNEQFF. The V gene is TRBV19, the J gene TRBJ2-1; a possible D gene is TRBD2 (7 bases). Trimming stripped 5 bases from V and 0 bases from J, with 11 bases between. The CDR3 totals 15 residues. Germline CDR1 reads LNHDA; CDR2 reads SQIVND (reference sequence). The entire variable domain, with the rest obtained from reference TRBV19 and TRBJ2-1, is as follows: DGGITQSPKYLFRKEGQNVTLSCEQNLNHDAMYWYRQDPGQGLRLIYYSQIVNDFQKGDIAEGYSVSREKKESFPLTVTSAQKNPTAFYLCASSPGGLSYNEQFFGPGTRLTVL.

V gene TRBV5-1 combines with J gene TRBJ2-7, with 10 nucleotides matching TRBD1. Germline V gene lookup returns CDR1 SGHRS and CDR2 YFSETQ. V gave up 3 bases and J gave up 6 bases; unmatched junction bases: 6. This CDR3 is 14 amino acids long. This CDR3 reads CASSSTGGGFEQYF. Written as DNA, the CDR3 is TGCGCCAGCAGCTCGACAGGGGGCGGTTTCGAGCAGTACTTC.

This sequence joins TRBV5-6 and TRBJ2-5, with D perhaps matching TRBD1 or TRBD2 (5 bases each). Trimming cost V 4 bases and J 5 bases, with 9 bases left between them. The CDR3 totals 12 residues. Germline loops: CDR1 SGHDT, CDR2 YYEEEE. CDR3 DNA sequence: TGTGCCAGCAGCCCGGGGACGGAGACCCAGTACTTC. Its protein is CASSPGTETQYF.

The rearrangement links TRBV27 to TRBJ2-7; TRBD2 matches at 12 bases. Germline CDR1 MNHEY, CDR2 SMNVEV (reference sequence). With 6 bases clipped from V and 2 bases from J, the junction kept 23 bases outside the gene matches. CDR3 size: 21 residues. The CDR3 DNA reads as TGTGCCAGCAGGGACGGGACTAGCGGGTCCCGACGTCGAGCTACCCCCTACGAGCAGTACTTC. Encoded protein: CASRDGTSGSRRRATPYEQYF.

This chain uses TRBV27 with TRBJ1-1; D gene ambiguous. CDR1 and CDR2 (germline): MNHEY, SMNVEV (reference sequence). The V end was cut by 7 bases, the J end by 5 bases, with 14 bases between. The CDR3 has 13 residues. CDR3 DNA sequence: TGTGCCAGCACCGAAGAAGGAGGAACTGAAGCTTTCTTT. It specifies CASTEEGGTEAFF.

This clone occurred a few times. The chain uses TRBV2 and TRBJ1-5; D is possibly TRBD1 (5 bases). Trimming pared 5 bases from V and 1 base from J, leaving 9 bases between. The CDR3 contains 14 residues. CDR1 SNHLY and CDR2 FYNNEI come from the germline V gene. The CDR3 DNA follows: TGTGCCAGCAGTCGACAGACCAGCAATCAGCCCCAGCATTTT. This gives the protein CASSRQTSNQPQHF. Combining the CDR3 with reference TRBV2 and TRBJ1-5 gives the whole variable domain EPEVTQTPSHQVTQMGQEVILRCVPISNHLYFYWYRQILGQKVEFLVSFYNNEISEKSEIFDDQFSVERPDGSNFTLKIRSTKLEDSAMYFCASSRQTSNQPQHFGDGTRLSIL.

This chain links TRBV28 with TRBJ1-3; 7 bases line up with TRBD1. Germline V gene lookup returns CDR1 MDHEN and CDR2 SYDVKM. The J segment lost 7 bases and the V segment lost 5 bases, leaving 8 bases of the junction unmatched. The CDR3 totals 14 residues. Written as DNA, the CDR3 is TGTGCCAGCAGTCCCGGGACAGTGGGGAACACCATATATTTT. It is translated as CASSPGTVGNTIYF.

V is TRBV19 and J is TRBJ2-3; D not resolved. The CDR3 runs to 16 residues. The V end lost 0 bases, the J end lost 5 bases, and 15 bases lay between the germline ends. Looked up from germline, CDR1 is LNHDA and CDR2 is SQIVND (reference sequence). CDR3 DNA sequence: TGTGCCAGTAGTATAGATCATGGGCTGGGTGGAGATACGCAGTATTTT. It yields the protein CASSIDHGLGGDTQYF.

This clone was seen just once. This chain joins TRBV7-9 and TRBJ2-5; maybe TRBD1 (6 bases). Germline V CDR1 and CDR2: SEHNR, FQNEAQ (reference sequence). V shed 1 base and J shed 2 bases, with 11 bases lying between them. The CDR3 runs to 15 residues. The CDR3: CASSLGQDLQETQYF. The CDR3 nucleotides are TGTGCCAGCAGCTTAGGACAGGACCTTCAAGAGACCCAGTACTTC.

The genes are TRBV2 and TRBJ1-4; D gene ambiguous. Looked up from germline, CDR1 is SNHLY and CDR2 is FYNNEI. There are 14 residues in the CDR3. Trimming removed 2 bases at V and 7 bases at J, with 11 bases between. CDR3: CASSERGFIEKLFF. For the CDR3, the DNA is TGTGCCAGCAGTGAACGCGGGTTTATTGAAAAACTGTTTTTT.

CDR3 coding DNA: TGTGCCTGGGCAATTTCCGGGACAGGGAATTCACCCCTCCACTTT. Translating gives CAWAISGTGNSPLHF. V is TRBV30 and J is TRBJ1-6; 9 bases are shared with TRBD1. Germline CDR1 GTSNPN, CDR2 SVGIG (reference sequence). The length of the CDR3 is 15 residues. The trim removed 5 bases at V and 7 bases at J, leaving 9 bases unmatched.

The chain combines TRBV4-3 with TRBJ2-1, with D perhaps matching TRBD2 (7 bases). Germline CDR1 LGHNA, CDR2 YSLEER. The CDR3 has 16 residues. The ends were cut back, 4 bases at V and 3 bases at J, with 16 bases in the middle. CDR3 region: CASSPTAGTNYNEQFF. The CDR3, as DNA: TGCGCCAGCAGCCCAACAGCGGGGACAAACTACAATGAGCAGTTCTTC.

The CDR3 DNA reads TGTGCCAGCAGCCGCCGGGACAGGGGGCGCAAAAAAACCTACGAGCAGTACTTC. It encodes CASSRRDRGRKKTYEQYF. This sequence joins TRBV21-1 and TRBJ2-7; the table's D call TRBD1 went unverified against the DNA. TRBV21-1 is an annotated pseudogene. The CDR3 runs 18 residues.

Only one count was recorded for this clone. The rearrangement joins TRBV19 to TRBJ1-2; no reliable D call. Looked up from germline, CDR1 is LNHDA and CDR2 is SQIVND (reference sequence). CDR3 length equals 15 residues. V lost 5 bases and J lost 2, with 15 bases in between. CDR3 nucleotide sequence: TGTGCCAGTAGTGTAGCAAATCAACCGAACTATGGCTACACCTTC. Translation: CASSVANQPNYGYTF.

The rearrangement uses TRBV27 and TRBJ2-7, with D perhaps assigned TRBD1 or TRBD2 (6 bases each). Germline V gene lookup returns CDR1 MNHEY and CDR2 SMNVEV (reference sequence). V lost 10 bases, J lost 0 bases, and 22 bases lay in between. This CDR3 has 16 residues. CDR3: CAIFRGRTPNSYEQYF. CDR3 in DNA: TGTGCCATCTTTAGGGGGAGGACACCGAACTCCTACGAGCAGTACTTC.

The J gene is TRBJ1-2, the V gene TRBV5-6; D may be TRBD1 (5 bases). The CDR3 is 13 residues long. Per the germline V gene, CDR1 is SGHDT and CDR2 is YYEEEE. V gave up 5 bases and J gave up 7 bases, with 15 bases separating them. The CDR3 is CASREMGTVGYTF. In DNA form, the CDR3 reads TGTGCCAGCAGGGAGATGGGGACGGTTGGCTACACCTTC.